The 29 T cell receptor beta chains listed next were all sequenced from one sample in a study of STAT5B mutations in CD4+ large granular lymphocyte leukemia. Repertoires were generated with immunoSEQ multiplex PCR, while TCRdb's copy carries only in-frame clones and drops some. This table has around 35,000 clones, roughly 87% appearing once. The source material was CD4+ T cells from blood buffy coats. All receptors come from a human donor in good health.

V and J are TRBV7-2 and TRBJ2-1, with D possibly matching TRBD2 (5 bases). Per the germline V gene, CDR1 is SGHTA and CDR2 is FQGNSA. V shed 7 bases and J shed 0 bases, with 13 bases lying between them. This CDR3 is built from 15 residues. CDR3 bases: TGTGCCAGCACCCTAATGGGGAGCTCCTACAATGAGCAGTTCTTC. It translates to CASTLMGSSYNEQFF. Together with reference TRBV7-2 and TRBJ2-1, the CDR3 gives the full variable domain: GAGVSQSPSNKVTEKGKDVELRCDPISGHTALYWYRQSLGQGLEFLIYFQGNSAPDKSGLPSDRFSAERTGGSVSTLTIQRTQQEDSAVYLCASTLMGSSYNEQFFGPGTRLTVL.

This clone appeared a single time. This chain connects TRBV2 to TRBJ2-2; D gene uncertain. The CDR3 loop spans 14 amino acids. The germline V and J ends were trimmed by 4 bases and 4 bases, with 10 bases remaining between them. Per the germline V gene, CDR1 is SNHLY and CDR2 is FYNNEI. CDR3 in amino acids: CASSARTGTGELFF. CDR3 sequence (DNA): TGTGCCAGCAGTGCCAGGACCGGCACCGGGGAGCTGTTTTTT.

J is TRBJ1-2 and V is TRBV28, with a tentative D call TRBD1 (6 bases). The CDR3 runs 14 residues. V was trimmed by 4 bases and J by 4 bases, leaving 13 bases between them. CDR1 MDHEN and CDR2 SYDVKM come from the germline V gene. CDR3 sequence (DNA): TGTGCCAGCAGTTACGGACAGCCTCCCTATGGCTACACCTTC. It encodes CASSYGQPPYGYTF.

The genes are TRBV7-2 and TRBJ1-2; D is possibly TRBD1 (5 bases). CDR3 length equals 15 residues. Deletions cut 1 base from V and 6 bases from J, with 15 bases between. Looked up from germline, CDR1 is SGHTA and CDR2 is FQGNSA. CDR3 amino acids: CASSLGWGSQHGYTF. CDR3 nucleotides: TGTGCCAGCAGCTTAGGATGGGGCAGTCAGCATGGCTACACCTTC.

The chain combines TRBV25-1 with TRBJ2-3; D unclear. CDR1 and CDR2 from the germline V gene are MGHDK and SYGVNS. V was pared by 1 base and J by 6 bases, with 14 bases between. The CDR3 sequence is 15 residues long. CDR3 amino acids: CASSESEQTMDTQYF. CDR3 coding DNA: TGTGCCAGCAGTGAATCGGAACAGACGATGGATACGCAGTATTTT.

This clone was detected once. The V gene is TRBV28, the J gene TRBJ1-5; no reliable D call. The germline CDR1 and CDR2 sequences are MDHEN and SYDVKM. This CDR3 has 16 amino acids. Trimming removed 2 bases from V and 0 bases from J, with 11 bases in between. The CDR3 nucleotides read TGTGCCAGCAGTTTAAGTGCGGCGAATAGCAATCAGCCCCAGCATTTT. The encoded protein is CASSLSAANSNQPQHF.

The V and J genes are TRBV6-1 and TRBJ1-4; weak D call: TRBD1 (6 bases). V lost 4 bases and J 8 bases, leaving 17 bases between the germline ends. The CDR3 loop spans 15 amino acids. Germline values: CDR1 MNHNS, CDR2 SASEGT. CDR3 residues: CASSGGGAGVEKLFF. CDR3 in DNA: TGTGCCAGCAGTGGGGGAGGGGCAGGGGTGGAAAAACTGTTTTTT.

As DNA, the CDR3 is TGCGCCAGCAGCCAATCGGACAGGGCCTATGGCTACACCTTC. It translates to CASSQSDRAYGYTF. The chain links TRBV4-3 to TRBJ1-2, with 8 nucleotides matching TRBD1. Germline loops: CDR1 LGHNA, CDR2 YSLEER. Trimming at V came to 2 bases and at J to 4 bases, leaving 3 bases not matched to a gene. The CDR3 has 14 residues.

This clone has just one count. The rearrangement uses TRBV19 and TRBJ1-1; TRBD1 agrees at 8 bases. The CDR3 covers 13 residues. Losses at the gene ends were 7 bases for V and 7 bases for J; bases not matched to a gene: 8. The germline gives CDR1 LNHDA, CDR2 SQIVND (reference sequence). The CDR3: CASTVIGQGEAFF. The DNA of the CDR3 is TGTGCCAGTACCGTTATAGGACAGGGTGAAGCTTTCTTT.

This chain joins TRBV5-1 and TRBJ2-2; D unclear. Germline lookup yields CDR1 SGHRS and CDR2 YFSETQ. CDR3 length: 14 amino acids. Trimming removed 2 bases from V and 1 base from J, with 6 bases in between. In DNA, the CDR3 is TGCGCCAGCAGCTTTAGTGGGAACACCGGGGAGCTGTTTTTT. This codes for CASSFSGNTGELFF.

The V gene is TRBV5-6, the J gene TRBJ2-5, with 10 bases aligning to TRBD1. CDR1 and CDR2 from the germline V gene are SGHDT and YYEEEE. This CDR3 has 14 amino acids. Unmatched junction bases numbered 7, after V lost 4 bases and J lost 7 bases. CDR3 nucleotide sequence: TGTGCCAGCAGCGGGACAGGGGTTGGTTGGACCCAGTACTTC. It specifies CASSGTGVGWTQYF.

This chain uses TRBV29-1 with TRBJ2-1, with TRBD1 matching 7 bases. Losses at the gene ends were 6 bases for V and 4 bases for J; bases not matched to a gene: 3. This CDR3 contains 12 residues. Germline assignment: CDR1 SQVTM and CDR2 ANQGSEA. The CDR3 DNA is TGCAGCGTGGGGGACAGTTACAATGAGCAGTTCTTC. Translated, it gives CSVGDSYNEQFF.

CDR3 coding DNA: TGTGCCAGCAGTTTATTGCCGGGACAGGGTGGGGTCGGGGAGCTGTTTTTT. Encoded protein: CASSLLPGQGGVGELFF. The rearrangement joins TRBV28 to TRBJ2-2; 9 positions agree with TRBD1. CDR3 length: 17 residues. Germline-derived CDR1 and CDR2 are MDHEN and SYDVKM. Trimming removed 1 base from V and 7 bases from J; junction bases left unmatched: 10.

The V and J genes are TRBV18 and TRBJ1-4, with D perhaps matching TRBD1 (6 bases). The germline V gene encodes CDR1 KGHSH and CDR2 LQKENI. Trimming pared 6 bases from V and 7 bases from J, leaving 21 bases between. The length of the CDR3 is 16 residues. CDR3 sequence reads: CASSPQTVGAGEKLFF. The CDR3 DNA is TGTGCCAGCTCCCCCCAGACGGTGGGGGCTGGTGAAAAACTGTTTTTT.

This clone was detected only once. The chain links TRBV7-2 to TRBJ2-2, with D uncertain. Trimming took 5 bases from V and 0 from J, leaving 13 bases between them. The CDR3 has 16 amino acids. Germline V gives CDR1 SGHTA, CDR2 FQGNSA. CDR3: CASSPTRTANTGELFF. CDR3 bases: TGTGCCAGCAGCCCCACAAGGACCGCGAACACCGGGGAGCTGTTTTTT.

The chain links TRBV6-1 to TRBJ1-5; D gene ambiguous. The CDR3 spans 16 residues. Trimming took 2 bases from V and 1 from J, leaving 12 bases between them. The germline gives CDR1 MNHNS, CDR2 SASEGT. The CDR3 DNA is TGTGCCAGCAGTGAAACGACACCCGTCAGCAATCAGCCCCAGCATTTT. Amino acids: CASSETTPVSNQPQHF.

This sequence joins TRBV7-8 and TRBJ2-7; D is perhaps TRBD1 (6 bases). CDR1 SGHVS and CDR2 FQNEAQ come from the germline V gene. With 2 bases removed from V and 0 bases from J, the gap between germline ends came to 11 bases. CDR3 length: 15 amino acids. CDR3 loop: CASSLTPDSSYEQYF. Written as DNA, the CDR3 is TGTGCCAGCAGCTTAACACCGGACAGCTCCTACGAGCAGTACTTC. Full variable domain (missing parts from reference TRBV7-8 and TRBJ2-7): GAGVSQSPRYKVAKRGQDVALRCDPISGHVSLFWYQQALGQGPEFLTYFQNEAQLDKSGLPSDRFFAERPEGSVSTLKIQRTQQEDSAVYLCASSLTPDSSYEQYFGPGTRLTVT.

The chain has TRBV5-1 and TRBJ2-1; D gene unclear. Germline CDR1 and CDR2: SGHRS and YFSETQ. CDR3 size: 12 residues. The ends were cut back, 4 bases at V and 10 bases at J, with 12 bases in the middle. The CDR3 DNA follows: TGCGCCAGCAGCCCCCCCGGGCCCGAGCAGTTCTTC. Translating it yields CASSPPGPEQFF.

The chain carries TRBV19 and TRBJ1-5; 8 bases map to TRBD1. V lost 6 bases and J lost 3; bases outside the gene matches: 4. CDR1 is LNHDA, CDR2 SQIVND, per germline (reference sequence). The CDR3 sequence is 14 residues long. Here the CDR3 DNA reads TGTGCCAGTAGGACAGGGGTGGTCAATCAGCCCCAGCATTTT. Translating gives CASRTGVVNQPQHF.

J is TRBJ2-6 and V is TRBV9; D not certain. Trimming left V 0 bases short and J 0 bases short, with 16 bases between. The CDR3 extends over 19 amino acids. Germline values: CDR1 SGDLS, CDR2 YYNGEE. The CDR3 spells CASSVGFGVGTSGANVLTF. Written as DNA, the CDR3 is TGTGCCAGCAGCGTAGGTTTTGGGGTCGGAACCTCTGGGGCCAACGTCCTGACTTTC.

The CDR3 region is CASSHLDPREQFF. The CDR3 coding sequence is TGTGCCAGCAGCCATCTCGACCCAAGAGAACAGTTCTTC. The J gene is TRBJ2-1, the V gene TRBV14; D call uncertain. CDR1 SGHDN and CDR2 FVKESK come from the germline V gene. The CDR3 has 13 amino acids. V was shortened by 3 bases and J by 13 bases, with 16 bases between the two germline ends.

The J gene is TRBJ2-1, the V gene TRBV9, with D perhaps matching TRBD1 or TRBD2 (5 bases each). From germline, CDR1 is SGDLS and CDR2 YYNGEE. This CDR3 is built from 12 residues. Trimming left V 3 bases short and J 10 bases short, with 11 bases between. For the CDR3, the DNA is TGTGCCAGCAGCGAGGGGACGGAGGAGCAGTTCTTC. It encodes CASSEGTEEQFF.

The chain links TRBV27 to TRBJ1-4; D perhaps matches TRBD1 (6 bases). This CDR3 has 14 residues. The V end lost 6 bases, the J end lost 8 bases, and 16 bases lay between the germline ends. CDR1 and CDR2 (germline): MNHEY, SMNVEV (reference sequence). The CDR3 sequence is CASSRPGGKEKLFF. The CDR3 DNA reads as TGTGCCAGCAGCCGGCCCGGGGGCAAAGAAAAACTGTTTTTT.

This chain joins TRBV9 and TRBJ1-2, with D unresolved. CDR3 length equals 16 residues. Germline values: CDR1 SGDLS, CDR2 YYNGEE. V was trimmed by 4 bases and J by 2 bases, leaving 18 bases between them. CDR3 in amino acids: CASSPHYGQTNYGYTF. CDR3 nucleotides: TGTGCCAGCAGCCCCCACTACGGGCAGACCAACTATGGCTACACCTTC.

The J gene is TRBJ2-2, the V gene TRBV18; 7 bases agree with TRBD1. The germline gives CDR1 KGHSH, CDR2 LQKENI. This CDR3 has 17 residues. The V segment lost 6 bases and the J segment 2 bases; nucleotides outside the gene matches: 12. CDR3: CASSMIGTDYNTGELFF. The CDR3 DNA follows: TGTGCCAGCTCGATGATCGGGACAGACTACAACACCGGGGAGCTGTTTTTT.

V gene TRBV20-1 combines with J gene TRBJ1-1; the D gene is possibly TRBD1 (5 bases). In germline, CDR1 is DFQATT, CDR2 SNEGSKA (reference sequence). The CDR3 runs to 10 residues. The CDR3 reads CTSGKTEAFF. The CDR3 DNA follows: TGCACATCAGGGAAAACTGAAGCTTTCTTT.

This chain joins TRBV27 and TRBJ1-2; a possible D gene is TRBD1 (5 bases). The V and J ends lost 4 bases and 8 bases respectively, with 17 bases between them. There are 14 residues in the CDR3. CDR1 and CDR2 from the germline V gene are MNHEY and SMNVEV (reference sequence). CDR3 residues: CASSSWDRGGGYTF. The CDR3, as DNA: TGTGCCAGCAGTTCCTGGGACCGAGGAGGGGGCTACACCTTC.

The chain uses TRBV7-2 and TRBJ2-5; D remains unclear. V gave up 1 base and J gave up 9 bases, with 15 bases separating them. CDR1 SGHTA and CDR2 FQGNSA come from the germline V gene. The CDR3 is 14 residues long. This CDR3 is CASSLDGNQVSQYF. Written as DNA, the CDR3 is TGTGCCAGCAGCTTAGACGGCAACCAGGTGTCCCAGTACTTC.

The rearrangement uses TRBV2 and TRBJ2-7, with 9 bases that match TRBD1. The germline V gene has CDR1 SNHLY and CDR2 FYNNEI. V dropped 5 bases and J dropped 4; count of bases not matched to a gene: 6. The CDR3 spans 14 residues. The CDR3 sequence is CASSPGTGFYEQYF. The CDR3 coding sequence is TGTGCCAGCAGTCCCGGGACAGGGTTTTACGAGCAGTACTTC.